Below are 15 T cell receptor beta chains sequenced from a single sample in a study of cytomegalovirus exposure and HLA in healthy donors. The primer mix had 60 Vbeta and 13 Jbeta primers. The repertoire was sequenced with immunoSEQ multiplex PCR; TCRdb's copy has only in-frame clones and lacks some. Of over 150,000 clones listed, around four fifths are singletons. Material for sequencing was PBMCs. The receptors here all came from a man in his fifties or sixties in good health and CMV-seropositive.

V is TRBV9 and J is TRBJ1-6; possible D gene TRBD1, 6 bases. This CDR3 contains 15 residues. Germline V CDR1 and CDR2: SGDLS, YYNGEE. Trimming shortened V by 4 bases and J by 8 bases, and 16 bases separated the two germline ends. For the CDR3, the DNA is TGTGCCAGCAGCACTAGTGGGGGGGCCGATTCACCCCTCCACTTT. This translates into CASSTSGGADSPLHF.

This chain connects TRBV30 to TRBJ2-1; TRBD1 aligns across 9 bases. The J segment lost 0 bases and the V segment lost 8 bases, leaving 2 bases of the junction unmatched. Germline V gene data show CDR1 as GTSNPN and CDR2 as SVGIG (reference sequence). The CDR3 has 13 amino acids. This CDR3 is CARGQGSYNEQFF. CDR3 nucleotides: TGTGCCCGGGGACAGGGCTCCTACAATGAGCAGTTCTTC.

The genes are TRBV30 and TRBJ1-4, with a weak D call TRBD1 (5 bases). CDR1 is GTSNPN, CDR2 SVGIG, per germline (reference sequence). V dropped 4 bases and J dropped 3 bases, with 12 bases sitting between them. The CDR3 loop spans 14 amino acids. The CDR3 nucleotides read TGTGCCTGGAACAGACAGCTACCTAATGAAAAACTGTTTTTT. The encoded protein is CAWNRQLPNEKLFF.

V usage is TRBV14 and J usage is TRBJ1-2, with 10 nucleotides matching TRBD1. Trimming took 6 bases from V and 4 from J; bases not matched to a gene: 5. Per germline, CDR1 SGHDN and CDR2 FVKESK. The CDR3 contains 14 residues. CDR3 sequence: CASSETGGGYGYTF. The CDR3, as DNA: TGTGCCAGCAGTGAGACAGGGGGCGGCTATGGCTACACCTTC.

This sequence joins TRBV7-3 and TRBJ2-7; D might be TRBD2 (5 bases). CDR1 is SGHTA and CDR2 is FQGTGA in the germline V gene. The CDR3 contains 14 residues. The V end was cut by 4 bases, the J end by 2 bases, with 12 bases between. The CDR3 DNA follows: TGTGCCAGCAGCTCTCAGGAGGCCCCCTACGAGCAGTACTTC. As protein: CASSSQEAPYEQYF.

This rearrangement joins TRBV5-4 to TRBJ1-2, with 9 bases identical to TRBD1. The germline V gene encodes CDR1 SGHNT and CDR2 YYREEE (reference sequence). The J segment lost 7 bases and the V segment lost 2 bases, leaving 3 bases of the junction unmatched. This CDR3 comprises 13 residues. The CDR3 DNA is TGTGCCAGCAGCTTACAGGGGGCGGGTGGCTACACCTTC. Translated: CASSLQGAGGYTF.

The rearrangement links TRBV29-1 to TRBJ2-7; 7 bases fit TRBD1. The CDR3 loop spans 12 amino acids. V dropped 6 bases and J dropped 2; count of bases not matched to a gene: 4. Germline V CDR1 and CDR2: SQVTM, ANQGSEA. The CDR3 loop reads CSVQGTAYEQYF. The CDR3 DNA follows: TGCAGCGTCCAGGGGACAGCCTACGAGCAGTACTTC.

The chain is built from TRBV6-4 and TRBJ2-3; 8 bases are shared with TRBD2. V was pared by 4 bases and J by 5 bases, with 2 bases of the junction left unmatched. CDR1 and CDR2 (germline): MRHNA, SNTAGT. This CDR3 region has 13 residues. The chain's CDR3 is CASSGLAGDTQYF. The CDR3 coding sequence is TGTGCCAGCAGTGGCCTAGCGGGAGATACGCAGTATTTT.

This rearrangement joins TRBV10-3 to TRBJ1-1; D possibly corresponds to TRBD1 (5 bases). CDR3 length: 13 amino acids. Germline CDR1 and CDR2: ENHRY and SYGVKD. The germline V and J ends were trimmed by 5 bases and 0 bases, with 7 bases remaining between them. CDR3 sequence reads: CAISRQMNTEAFF. In DNA, the CDR3 is TGTGCCATCAGTAGACAGATGAACACTGAAGCTTTCTTT.

The gene calls are TRBV7-9 and TRBJ1-1; 9 positions match TRBD1. Germline loops: CDR1 SEHNR, CDR2 FQNEAQ (reference sequence). Trimming took 5 bases from V and 1 from J; bases not matched to a gene: 8. The CDR3 is made up of 16 amino acids. The CDR3 sequence: CASSGYRGQGNTEAFF. In DNA, the CDR3 is TGTGCCAGCAGCGGATACAGGGGGCAAGGGAACACTGAAGCTTTCTTT.

The chain employs TRBV2 and TRBJ2-7; tentative D call: TRBD1 (5 bases). Trimming pared 7 bases from V and 6 bases from J, leaving 16 bases between. Germline V gives CDR1 SNHLY, CDR2 FYNNEI. The CDR3 extends over 13 amino acids. The CDR3 region is CASNRGYVGEQYF. The CDR3 nucleotides read TGTGCCAGCAATAGGGGTTATGTAGGCGAGCAGTACTTC.

This chain uses TRBV4-3 with TRBJ1-5; D unresolved. V lost 0 bases and J 4 bases, leaving 7 bases between the germline ends. This CDR3 contains 14 residues. Per germline, CDR1 LGHNA and CDR2 YSLEER. The CDR3 here is CASSQDVTNQPQHF. The CDR3 DNA reads TGCGCCAGCAGCCAAGATGTGACAAATCAGCCCCAGCATTTT.

The V and J genes are TRBV29-1 and TRBJ2-7; 9 bases are a match to TRBD1. The CDR3 has 14 amino acids. Germline CDR1 SQVTM, CDR2 ANQGSEA. V was clipped by 5 bases and J by 4 bases; unmatched bases: 9. CDR3 sequence reads: CSVKGQGNDYEQYF. The CDR3 DNA reads as TGCAGCGTTAAGGGACAGGGAAACGATTACGAGCAGTACTTC.

The rearrangement joins TRBV5-1 to TRBJ2-4; D perhaps matches TRBD1 (6 bases). Trimming took off 4 bases at V and 6 bases at J, with 20 bases between the two ends. This CDR3 comprises 16 residues. From germline, CDR1 is SGHRS and CDR2 YFSETQ. DNA of the CDR3: TGCGCCAGCAGCCCGGAGGCAGGGGCTACCGGAAACATTCAGTACTTC. Protein product: CASSPEAGATGNIQYF.

This sequence joins TRBV28 and TRBJ1-1; tentative D call: TRBD1 (5 bases). This CDR3 has 13 amino acids. V lost 8 bases to trimming and J lost 4 bases, with 14 bases between them. Germline-derived CDR1 and CDR2 are MDHEN and SYDVKM. The chain's CDR3 is CASRGSKITEAFF. In DNA form, the CDR3 reads TGTGCCAGCCGGGGGTCTAAGATCACTGAAGCTTTCTTT.